Below, one TCR beta chain is given with its context. The V and J ends lost 6 bases and 6 bases, in that order; junction bases with no gene match: 9. CDR3 length: 16 amino acids. CDR1 and CDR2 (germline): SGHAT, FQDESV (reference sequence). The study drew participants aged about 18 to 90 years from about two dozen US areas. Self-reported history from a screening survey and questionnaire set each donor's cohort. This sample is drawn from a study of blood T cell repertoires in COVID-19. Study-level information: T cells, B-cell-depleted T cells, or PBMCs supplied cDNA or gDNA.

Per the authors' pipeline: Quantification of nucleated cells was approximated via reference gene primer amplification. Produced via immunoSEQ multiplex PCR; TCRdb's table is partial and in-frame only. The DNA was the basis for D and trimming; V, J and clone size are from that table. The sample has hundreds of thousands of clones; around 89% are singletons. The sequenced sample was PBMCs or T cells enriched from blood (not recorded which). The clonotype comes from a woman aged 30 to 39 who had recovered from COVID-19. This chain uses TRBV11-1 with TRBJ2-3; 13 nucleotides line up with TRBD2. CDR3 sequence: CASRRSGTSGIDTQYF. The CDR3, as DNA: TGTGCCAGCAGACGTTCCGGGACTAGCGGGATTGATACGCAGTATTTT.